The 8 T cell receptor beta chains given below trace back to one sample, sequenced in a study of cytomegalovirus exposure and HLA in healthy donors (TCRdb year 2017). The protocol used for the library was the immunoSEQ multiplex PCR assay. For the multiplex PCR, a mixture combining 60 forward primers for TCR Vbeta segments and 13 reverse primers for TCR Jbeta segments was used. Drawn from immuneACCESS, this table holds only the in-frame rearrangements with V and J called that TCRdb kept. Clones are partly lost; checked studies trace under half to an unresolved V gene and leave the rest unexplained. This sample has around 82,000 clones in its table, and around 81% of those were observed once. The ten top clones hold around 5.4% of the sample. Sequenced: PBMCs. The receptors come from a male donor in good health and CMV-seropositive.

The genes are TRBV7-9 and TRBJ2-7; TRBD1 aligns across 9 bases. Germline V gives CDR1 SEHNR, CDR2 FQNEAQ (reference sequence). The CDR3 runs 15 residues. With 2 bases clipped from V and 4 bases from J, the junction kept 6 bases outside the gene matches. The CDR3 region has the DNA TGTGCCAGCAGCTTACCTCGGGACAGGGAATACGAGCAGTACTTC. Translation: CASSLPRDREYEQYF.

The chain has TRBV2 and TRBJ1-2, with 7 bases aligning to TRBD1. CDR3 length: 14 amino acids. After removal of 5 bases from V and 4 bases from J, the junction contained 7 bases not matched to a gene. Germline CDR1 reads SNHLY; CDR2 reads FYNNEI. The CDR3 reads CASSNRQGTYGYTF. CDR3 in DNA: TGTGCCAGCAGTAACCGACAGGGAACCTATGGCTACACCTTC.

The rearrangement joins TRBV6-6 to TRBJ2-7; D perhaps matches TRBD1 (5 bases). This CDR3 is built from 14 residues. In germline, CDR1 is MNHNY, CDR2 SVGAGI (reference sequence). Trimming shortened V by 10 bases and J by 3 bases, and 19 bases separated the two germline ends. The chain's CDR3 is CATLGRQGVYEQYF. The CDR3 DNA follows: TGTGCCACCTTGGGTCGGCAGGGCGTCTACGAGCAGTACTTC.

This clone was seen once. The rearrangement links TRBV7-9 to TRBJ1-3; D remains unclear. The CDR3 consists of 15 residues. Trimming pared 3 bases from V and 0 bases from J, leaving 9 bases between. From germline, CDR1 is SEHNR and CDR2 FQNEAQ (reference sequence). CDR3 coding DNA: TGTGCCAGCAGCTTCCTCCGGGACTCTGGAAACACCATATATTTT. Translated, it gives CASSFLRDSGNTIYF.

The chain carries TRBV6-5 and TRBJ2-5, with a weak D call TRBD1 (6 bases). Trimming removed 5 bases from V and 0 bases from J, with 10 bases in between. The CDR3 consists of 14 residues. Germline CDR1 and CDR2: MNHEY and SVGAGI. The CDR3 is CASSDDRYQETQYF. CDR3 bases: TGTGCCAGCAGTGACGACAGGTACCAAGAGACCCAGTACTTC.

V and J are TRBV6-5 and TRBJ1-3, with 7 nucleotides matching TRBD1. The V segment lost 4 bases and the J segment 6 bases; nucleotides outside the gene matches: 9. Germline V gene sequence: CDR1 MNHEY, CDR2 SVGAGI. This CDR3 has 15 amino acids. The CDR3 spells CASSSRTGNENTIYF. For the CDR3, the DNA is TGTGCCAGCAGTTCCAGGACAGGCAATGAAAACACCATATATTTT.

CDR3 loop: CASGWGSSYEQYF. The CDR3 DNA follows: TGTGCCAGCGGCTGGGGCAGCTCCTACGAGCAGTACTTC. The chain employs TRBV7-9 and TRBJ2-5, with D possibly matching TRBD1 (5 bases). With the DNA end fitting TRBJ2-7 better, the J assignment may be wrong. CDR1 SEHNR and CDR2 FQNEAQ come from the germline V gene (reference sequence). The CDR3 contains 13 residues.

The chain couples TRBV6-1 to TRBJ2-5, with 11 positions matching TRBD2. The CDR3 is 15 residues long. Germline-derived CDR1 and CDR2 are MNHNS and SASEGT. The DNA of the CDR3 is TGTGCTGCCGCCCTAAGGGGACTAGCGGAAGAGACCCAGTACTTC. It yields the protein CAAALRGLAEETQYF.